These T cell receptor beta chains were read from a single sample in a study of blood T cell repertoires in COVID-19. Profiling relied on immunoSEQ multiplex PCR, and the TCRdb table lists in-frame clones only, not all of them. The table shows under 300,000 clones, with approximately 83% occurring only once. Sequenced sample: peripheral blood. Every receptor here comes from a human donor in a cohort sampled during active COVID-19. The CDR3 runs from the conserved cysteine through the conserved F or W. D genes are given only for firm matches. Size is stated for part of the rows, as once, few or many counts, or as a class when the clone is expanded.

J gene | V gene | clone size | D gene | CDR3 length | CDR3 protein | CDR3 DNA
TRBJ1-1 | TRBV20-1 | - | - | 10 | CSAASTEAFF | TGCAGTGCCGCTAGCACTGAAGCTTTCTTT
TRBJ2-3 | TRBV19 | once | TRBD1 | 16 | CASSNRGAVGTDTQYF | TGTGCCAGTAGTAACAGGGGGGCGGTGGGCACAGATACGCAGTATTTT
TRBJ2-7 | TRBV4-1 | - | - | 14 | CASSQELRGYEQYF | TGCGCCAGCAGCCAAGAGTTGAGGGGGTACGAGCAGTACTTC
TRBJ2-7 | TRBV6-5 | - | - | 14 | CASSPSTGINEQYF | TGTGCCAGCAGTCCAAGTACGGGGATAAACGAGCAGTACTTC
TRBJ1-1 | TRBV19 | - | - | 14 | CASRSQVKNTEAFF | TGTGCCAGTAGGTCACAGGTGAAGAACACTGAAGCTTTCTTT
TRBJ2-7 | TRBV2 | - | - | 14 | CASSVIGHRGEQYF | TGTGCCAGCAGTGTGATCGGACACCGGGGGGAGCAGTACTTC
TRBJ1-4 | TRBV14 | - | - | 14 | CASSQAWTAEKLFF | TGTGCCAGCAGCCAGGCTTGGACAGCCGAAAAACTGTTTTTT
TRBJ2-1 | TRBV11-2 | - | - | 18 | CASSRLRGGASSYNEQFF | TGTGCCAGCAGCCGCCTACGTGGCGGGGCCAGCTCCTACAATGAGCAGTTCTTC
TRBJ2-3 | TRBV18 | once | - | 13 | CASSPPAADTQYF | TGTGCCAGCTCACCACCCGCGGCAGATACGCAGTATTTT
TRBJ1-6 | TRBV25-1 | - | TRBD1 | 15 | CASSGLTGGNSPLHF | TGTGCCAGCAGTGGGTTAACAGGGGGGAATTCACCCCTCCACTTT
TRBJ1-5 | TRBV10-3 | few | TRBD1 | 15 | CAISSGTGYNQPQHF | TGTGCCATCAGTTCCGGGACAGGTTACAATCAGCCCCAGCATTTT
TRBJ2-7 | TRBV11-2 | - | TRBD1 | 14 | CASSSIRGGNEQYF | TGTGCCAGCAGCTCAATAAGAGGGGGCAACGAGCAGTACTTC
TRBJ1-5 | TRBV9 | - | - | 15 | CASSPSPISNQPQHF | TGTGCCAGCAGCCCTAGCCCTATCAGCAATCAGCCCCAGCATTTT
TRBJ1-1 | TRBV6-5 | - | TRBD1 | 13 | CASRQGADTEAFF | TGTGCCAGCAGACAGGGGGCGGACACTGAAGCTTTCTTT
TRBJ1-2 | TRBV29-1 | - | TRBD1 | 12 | CSAGQGGYGYTF | TGCAGCGCCGGACAGGGAGGCTATGGCTACACCTTC
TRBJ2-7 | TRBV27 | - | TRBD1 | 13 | CASSTRGRNEQYF | TGTGCCAGCAGTACCAGGGGGCGGAACGAGCAGTACTTC
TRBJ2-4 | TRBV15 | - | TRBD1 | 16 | CATSRESTGGSDIQYF | TGTGCCACCAGCAGAGAAAGCACAGGGGGCAGTGACATTCAGTACTTC
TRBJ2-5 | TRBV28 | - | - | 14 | CASSPVGQQETQYF | TGTGCCAGCAGCCCCGTCGGACAGCAAGAGACCCAGTACTTC
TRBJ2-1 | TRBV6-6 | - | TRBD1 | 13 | CASSRQGANEQFF | TGTGCCAGCAGTCGACAGGGGGCGAATGAGCAGTTCTTC
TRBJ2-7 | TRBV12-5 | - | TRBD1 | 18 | CASVDGTGGFPVSYEQYF | TGTGCTAGTGTCGATGGGACAGGGGGTTTTCCAGTCTCCTACGAGCAGTACTTC
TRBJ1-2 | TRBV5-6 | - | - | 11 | CASSFRGGYTF | TGTGCCAGCAGCTTCCGGGGTGGCTACACCTTC
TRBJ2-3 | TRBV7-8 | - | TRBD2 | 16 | CASSWNSGGGSDTQYF | TGTGCCAGCAGCTGGAATAGCGGGGGGGGGTCAGATACGCAGTATTTT
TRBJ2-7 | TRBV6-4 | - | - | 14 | CASSDPDSKYEQYF | TGTGCCAGCAGTGACCCCGACAGTAAATACGAGCAGTACTTC
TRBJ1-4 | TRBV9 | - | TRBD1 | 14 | CASSRTGPNEKLFF | TGTGCCAGCAGCCGGACAGGGCCGAATGAAAAACTGTTTTTT
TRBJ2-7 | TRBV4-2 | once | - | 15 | CASSQVEASVYEQYF | TGTGCCAGCAGCCAAGTGGAAGCTAGCGTCTACGAGCAGTACTTC
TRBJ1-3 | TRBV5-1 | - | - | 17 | CASSLVGRGSPGNTIYF | TGCGCCAGCAGCTTGGTTGGCAGGGGAAGCCCTGGAAACACCATATATTTT
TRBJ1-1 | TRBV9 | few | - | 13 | CASSVLANTEAFF | TGTGCCAGCAGCGTATTAGCGAACACTGAAGCTTTCTTT
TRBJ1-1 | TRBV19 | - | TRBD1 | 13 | CATGTGVNTEAFF | TGTGCCACCGGGACAGGGGTGAACACTGAAGCTTTCTTT
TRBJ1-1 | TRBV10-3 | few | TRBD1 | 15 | CAIRDGQGANTEAFF | TGTGCCATCAGGGATGGTCAGGGGGCGAACACTGAAGCTTTCTTT
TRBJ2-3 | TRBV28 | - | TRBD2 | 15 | CASIQAGVSRHTQYF | TGTGCCAGCATTCAAGCGGGAGTCTCTAGGCATACGCAGTATTTT
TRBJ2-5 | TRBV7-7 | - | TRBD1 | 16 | CASSRMDRPSQETQYF | TGTGCTAGCAGCCGTATGGACAGGCCCTCTCAGGAGACCCAGTACTTC
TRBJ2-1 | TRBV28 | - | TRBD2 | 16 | CASSSQLAGGPDEQFF | TGTGCCAGCAGTTCCCAACTAGCGGGAGGGCCGGATGAGCAGTTCTTC
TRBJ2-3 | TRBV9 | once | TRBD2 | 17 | CASSSPGTSGRTDTQYF | TGTGCCAGCAGCTCACCCGGGACTAGCGGGAGAACAGATACGCAGTATTTT
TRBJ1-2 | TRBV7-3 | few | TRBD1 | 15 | CASSPGTGGDYGYTF | TGTGCCAGCAGCCCAGGGACAGGGGGCGACTATGGCTACACCTTC
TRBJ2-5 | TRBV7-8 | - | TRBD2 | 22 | CASSPRGMMYRAGGPSQETQYF | TGTGCCAGCAGCCCTAGGGGGATGATGTATCGAGCGGGGGGGCCTAGCCAAGAGACCCAGTACTTC
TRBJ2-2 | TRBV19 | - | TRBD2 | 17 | CASSLGATSGRHGELFF | TGTGCCAGTAGTCTCGGTGCGACTAGCGGGAGGCACGGGGAGCTGTTTTTT
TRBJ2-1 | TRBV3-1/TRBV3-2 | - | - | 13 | CASSQFLVNEQFF | TGTGCCAGCAGCCAATTCCTAGTCAATGAGCAGTTCTTC
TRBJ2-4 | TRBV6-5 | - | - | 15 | CASRTGEEGSNIQYF | TGTGCCAGCAGAACGGGGGAAGAGGGCTCGAACATTCAGTACTTC
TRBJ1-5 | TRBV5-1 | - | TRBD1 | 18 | CASSPGQGGGSSNQPQHF | TGCGCCAGCAGCCCCGGACAGGGAGGAGGTTCGAGCAATCAGCCCCAGCATTTT
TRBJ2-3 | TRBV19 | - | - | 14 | CASSMGARPDTQYF | TGTGCCAGTAGTATGGGGGCTAGGCCAGATACGCAGTATTTT
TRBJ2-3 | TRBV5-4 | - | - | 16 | CATSRKRGEGTDTQYF | TGTGCCACCTCACGCAAAAGGGGCGAGGGCACAGATACGCAGTATTTT
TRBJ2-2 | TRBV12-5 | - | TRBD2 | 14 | CASGPGLATGELFF | TGTGCTAGTGGGCCGGGACTAGCAACCGGGGAGCTGTTTTTT
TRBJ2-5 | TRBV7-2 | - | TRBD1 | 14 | CASSLGGGAKTQYF | TGTGCCAGCAGCTTAGGAGGGGGCGCAAAGACCCAGTACTTC
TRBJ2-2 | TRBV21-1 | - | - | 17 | CASSPRGRVINTGELFF | TGTGCCAGCAGCCCTAGGGGGCGGGTGATTAACACCGGGGAGCTGTTTTTT
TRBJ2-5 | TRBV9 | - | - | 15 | CASSPQYRFQETQYF | TGTGCCAGCAGCCCGCAATACAGGTTCCAAGAGACCCAGTACTTC
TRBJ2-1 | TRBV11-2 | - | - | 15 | CASSRLIGGYNEQFF | TGTGCCAGCAGCCGCCTTATCGGGGGCTACAATGAGCAGTTCTTC
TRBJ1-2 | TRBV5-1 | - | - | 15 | CASSLGTADNYGYTF | TGCGCCAGCAGCTTGGGAACAGCGGATAACTATGGCTACACCTTC
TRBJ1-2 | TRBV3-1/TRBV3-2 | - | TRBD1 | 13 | CASSHRTGSGYTF | TGTGCCAGCAGCCACCGGACAGGGAGTGGCTACACCTTC
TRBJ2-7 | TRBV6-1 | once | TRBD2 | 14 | CASTVMGGGNEQYF | TGTGCCAGCACCGTAATGGGGGGAGGGAACGAGCAGTACTTC
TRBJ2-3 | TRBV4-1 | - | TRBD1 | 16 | CASSQILRGRTDTQYF | TGCGCCAGCAGCCAAATTTTAAGGGGGCGTACAGATACGCAGTATTTT
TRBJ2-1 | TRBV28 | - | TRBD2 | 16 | CASSSPGLAIYNEQFF | TGTGCCAGCAGTTCGCCGGGACTAGCGATTTACAATGAGCAGTTCTTC
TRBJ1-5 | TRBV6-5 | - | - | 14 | CASTAFEGGQPQHF | TGTGCCAGCACCGCCTTCGAGGGCGGTCAGCCCCAGCATTTT